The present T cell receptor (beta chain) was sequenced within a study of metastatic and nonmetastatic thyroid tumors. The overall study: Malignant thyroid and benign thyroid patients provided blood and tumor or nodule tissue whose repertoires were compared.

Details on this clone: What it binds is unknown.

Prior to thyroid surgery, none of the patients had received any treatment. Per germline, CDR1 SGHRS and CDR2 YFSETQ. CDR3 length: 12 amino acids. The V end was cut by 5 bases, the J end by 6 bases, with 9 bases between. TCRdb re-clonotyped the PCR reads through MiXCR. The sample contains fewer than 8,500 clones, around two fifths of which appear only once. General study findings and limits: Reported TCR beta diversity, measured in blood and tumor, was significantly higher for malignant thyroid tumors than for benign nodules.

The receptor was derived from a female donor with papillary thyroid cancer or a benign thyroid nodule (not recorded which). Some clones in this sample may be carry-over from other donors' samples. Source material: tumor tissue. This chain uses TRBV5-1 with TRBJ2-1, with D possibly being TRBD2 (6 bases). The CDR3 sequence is CASRLTSNEQFF. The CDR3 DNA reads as TGCGCCAGCAGACTGACTAGCAATGAGCAGTTCTTC.